A selection of T cell receptor beta chains follows, all from one sample in a study of T cell responses to AZD1222 COVID-19 vaccine. The method was immunoSEQ multiplex PCR; TCRdb's version includes in-frame clones alone and lacks a portion of them. The sample comprises 100,000 to 150,000 clones, more than 75% of which are singletons, and 0.9% to 1.2% rests with the top ten. This material consisted of peripheral blood, taken 28 days after the second AZD1222 dose. These receptors were taken from an adult who received the AZD1222 COVID-19 vaccine. Both conserved end residues are part of each CDR3. Each record gives: D gene, CDR3 length, J gene, V gene, clone size, CDR3 protein, CDR3 DNA. The D gene is left open where the match is weak. Size values are once, few and many counts, or a class for expanded clones, and some rows have none.

D gene: .
CDR3 length: 17
J gene: TRBJ2-3
V gene: TRBV18
clone size: .
CDR3 protein: CASSQDYRAGGTDTQYF
CDR3 DNA: TGTGCCAGCTCACAGGACTACAGGGCGGGAGGCACAGATACGCAGTATTTT

D gene: .
CDR3 length: 14
J gene: TRBJ1-2
V gene: TRBV14
clone size: .
CDR3 protein: CASSLMGANYGYTF
CDR3 DNA: TGTGCCAGCAGCCTGATGGGAGCTAACTATGGCTACACCTTC

D gene: .
CDR3 length: 13
J gene: TRBJ1-1
V gene: TRBV28
clone size: .
CDR3 protein: CASSSGIGTEAFF
CDR3 DNA: TGTGCCAGCAGTTCGGGTATTGGCACTGAAGCTTTCTTT

D gene: TRBD2
CDR3 length: 18
J gene: TRBJ2-1
V gene: TRBV18
clone size: .
CDR3 protein: CACNHGTSGRGSGNEQFF
CDR3 DNA: TGTGCCTGCAATCATGGGACTAGCGGGAGAGGATCGGGCAATGAGCAGTTCTTC

D gene: .
CDR3 length: 15
J gene: TRBJ2-7
V gene: TRBV5-1
clone size: .
CDR3 protein: CASSLGGILSYEQYF
CDR3 DNA: TGCGCCAGCAGCTTGGGCGGTATCCTAAGCTACGAGCAGTACTTC

D gene: .
CDR3 length: 13
J gene: TRBJ1-2
V gene: TRBV18
clone size: .
CDR3 protein: CASSPAENYGYTF
CDR3 DNA: TGTGCCAGCTCACCGGCGGAGAACTATGGCTACACCTTC

D gene: .
CDR3 length: 18
J gene: TRBJ2-1
V gene: TRBV29-1
clone size: .
CDR3 protein: CSVEAAQITVGVYNEQFF
CDR3 DNA: TGCAGCGTTGAGGCCGCCCAGATAACCGTGGGTGTTTACAATGAGCAGTTCTTC

D gene: .
CDR3 length: 13
J gene: TRBJ2-6
V gene: TRBV12-5
clone size: .
CDR3 protein: CASGLSGANVLTF
CDR3 DNA: TGTGCTAGTGGTTTATCCGGGGCCAACGTCCTGACTTTC

D gene: TRBD2
CDR3 length: 16
J gene: TRBJ2-3
V gene: TRBV5-6
clone size: .
CDR3 protein: CASSFYGTRVADTQYF
CDR3 DNA: TGTGCCAGCAGCTTTTATGGGACTAGGGTCGCAGATACGCAGTATTTT

D gene: TRBD1
CDR3 length: 16
J gene: TRBJ1-2
V gene: TRBV7-3
clone size: .
CDR3 protein: CASSPSGGGQDYGYTF
CDR3 DNA: TGTGCCAGCAGCCCCTCGGGGGGCGGACAGGACTATGGCTACACCTTC

D gene: .
CDR3 length: 15
J gene: TRBJ1-1
V gene: TRBV6-5
clone size: .
CDR3 protein: CASSYSRYKNTEAFF
CDR3 DNA: TGTGCCAGCAGTTACTCGCGGTATAAGAACACTGAAGCTTTCTTT

D gene: .
CDR3 length: 15
J gene: TRBJ1-5
V gene: TRBV4-1
clone size: .
CDR3 protein: CASSPYRTSNQPQHF
CDR3 DNA: TGCGCCAGCAGCCCTTACAGGACTAGCAATCAGCCCCAGCATTTT

D gene: TRBD2
CDR3 length: 16
J gene: TRBJ2-3
V gene: TRBV6-1
clone size: .
CDR3 protein: CASSVGGTRLTDTQYF
CDR3 DNA: TGTGCCAGCAGTGTTGGCGGGACTAGGCTAACGGATACGCAGTATTTT

D gene: .
CDR3 length: 15
J gene: TRBJ1-1
V gene: TRBV7-9
clone size: .
CDR3 protein: CARYTPRGHRSEAFF
CDR3 DNA: TGTGCCAGATACACTCCCCGGGGACACAGATCTGAAGCTTTCTTT

D gene: .
CDR3 length: 12
J gene: TRBJ1-1
V gene: TRBV6-1
clone size: .
CDR3 protein: CASSEGNTEAFF
CDR3 DNA: TGTGCCAGCAGTGAAGGGAACACTGAAGCTTTCTTT

D gene: TRBD2
CDR3 length: 14
J gene: TRBJ2-7
V gene: TRBV9
clone size: .
CDR3 protein: CASSLSGSGHEQYF
CDR3 DNA: TGTGCCAGCAGCCTCAGCGGGAGCGGGCACGAGCAGTACTTC

D gene: .
CDR3 length: 22
J gene: TRBJ2-7
V gene: TRBV7-5
clone size: .
CDR3 protein: CARSFPLFDGYRGDHSWYEQYF
CDR3 DNA: TGTGCCAGAAGCTTCCCCTTGTTCGACGGGTACCGGGGAGATCATTCTTGGTACGAGCAGTACTTC

D gene: .
CDR3 length: 15
J gene: TRBJ2-1
V gene: TRBV14
clone size: .
CDR3 protein: CASSQDQGGPNEQFF
CDR3 DNA: TGTGCCAGCAGCCAAGATCAGGGAGGCCCCAATGAGCAGTTCTTC

D gene: .
CDR3 length: 17
J gene: TRBJ1-1
V gene: TRBV19
clone size: few
CDR3 protein: CASSISIRTHRSTEAFF
CDR3 DNA: TGTGCCAGTAGTATTTCTATCAGGACCCACCGGAGCACTGAAGCTTTCTTT

D gene: .
CDR3 length: 14
J gene: TRBJ2-7
V gene: TRBV12-5
clone size: .
CDR3 protein: CASGFGQVSYEQYF
CDR3 DNA: TGTGCTAGTGGTTTCGGCCAGGTTTCCTACGAGCAGTACTTC

D gene: TRBD2
CDR3 length: 16
J gene: TRBJ2-1
V gene: TRBV27
clone size: .
CDR3 protein: CASSRSGISSYNEQFF
CDR3 DNA: TGTGCCAGCAGCCGGAGCGGGATCAGCTCCTACAATGAGCAGTTCTTC

D gene: TRBD2
CDR3 length: 13
J gene: TRBJ2-7
V gene: TRBV12-3/TRBV12-4
clone size: .
CDR3 protein: CASSFQREGEQYF
CDR3 DNA: TGTGCCAGCAGTTTCCAGCGGGAGGGAGAGCAGTACTTC

D gene: .
CDR3 length: 16
J gene: TRBJ2-6
V gene: TRBV21-1
clone size: .
CDR3 protein: CASTDRPHSGANVLTF
CDR3 DNA: TGTGCCAGCACGGACAGACCCCACTCTGGGGCCAACGTCCTGACTTTC

D gene: TRBD1
CDR3 length: 14
J gene: TRBJ1-1
V gene: TRBV6-6
clone size: .
CDR3 protein: CASSPGQGPSEAFF
CDR3 DNA: TGTGCCAGCAGTCCTGGACAGGGACCTTCTGAAGCTTTCTTT

D gene: TRBD1
CDR3 length: 15
J gene: TRBJ1-3
V gene: TRBV2
clone size: .
CDR3 protein: CASSSGQGAGNTIYF
CDR3 DNA: TGTGCCAGCAGTTCGGGACAGGGAGCTGGAAACACCATATATTTT

D gene: .
CDR3 length: 14
J gene: TRBJ1-6
V gene: TRBV6-6
clone size: .
CDR3 protein: CASSPRAYNSPLHF
CDR3 DNA: TGTGCCAGCAGCCCAAGGGCCTATAATTCACCCCTCCACTTT

D gene: .
CDR3 length: 13
J gene: TRBJ2-1
V gene: TRBV19
clone size: .
CDR3 protein: CASSLIATSEQFF
CDR3 DNA: TGTGCCAGTAGTTTAATAGCGACTAGTGAGCAGTTCTTC

D gene: .
CDR3 length: 14
J gene: TRBJ2-2
V gene: TRBV24-1
clone size: once
CDR3 protein: CATSDRGNTRELFF
CDR3 DNA: TGTGCCACCAGTGATAGAGGAAACACCAGGGAGCTGTTTTTT

D gene: .
CDR3 length: 12
J gene: TRBJ2-3
V gene: TRBV4-2
clone size: .
CDR3 protein: CASSRRTDTQYF
CDR3 DNA: TGTGCCAGCAGCCGCCGCACAGATACGCAGTATTTT

D gene: .
CDR3 length: 14
J gene: TRBJ2-1
V gene: TRBV9
clone size: once
CDR3 protein: CASSEDSGYNEQFF
CDR3 DNA: TGTGCCAGCAGCGAAGACAGTGGCTACAATGAGCAGTTCTTC